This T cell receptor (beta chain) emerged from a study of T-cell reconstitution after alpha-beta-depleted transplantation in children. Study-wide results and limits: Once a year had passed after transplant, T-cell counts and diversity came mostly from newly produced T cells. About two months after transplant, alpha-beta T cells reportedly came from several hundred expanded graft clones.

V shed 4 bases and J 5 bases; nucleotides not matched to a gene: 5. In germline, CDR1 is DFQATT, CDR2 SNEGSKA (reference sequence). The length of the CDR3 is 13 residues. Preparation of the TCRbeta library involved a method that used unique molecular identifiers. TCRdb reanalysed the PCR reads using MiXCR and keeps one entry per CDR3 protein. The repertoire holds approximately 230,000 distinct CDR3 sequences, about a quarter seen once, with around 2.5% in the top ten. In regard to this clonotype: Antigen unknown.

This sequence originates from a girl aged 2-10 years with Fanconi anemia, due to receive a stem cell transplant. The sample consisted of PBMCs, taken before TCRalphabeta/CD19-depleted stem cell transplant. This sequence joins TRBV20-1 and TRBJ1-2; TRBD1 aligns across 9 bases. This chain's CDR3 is CSANTGGAYGYTF. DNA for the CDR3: TGCAGTGCTAACACAGGGGGCGCGTATGGCTACACCTTC.